The 10 T cell receptor beta chains below all came from one sample that was sequenced in a study of T cell responses to AZD1222 COVID-19 vaccine. Generated by immunoSEQ multiplex PCR, the TCRdb table keeps only in-frame clones and is missing some. The sample holds 110,000 or so clones, 80% to 95% seen once. The sequencing here drew on peripheral blood, taken on day 0 of AZD1222 vaccination. Receptors were obtained from an adult in good health.

The rearrangement uses TRBV29-1 and TRBJ1-2, with D perhaps TRBD1 (5 bases). The V end was cut by 4 bases, the J end by 3 bases, with 18 bases between. The CDR3 covers 15 residues. Per the germline V gene, CDR1 is SQVTM and CDR2 is ANQGSEA. In DNA form, the CDR3 reads TGCAGCGTTGCGGGACCCGGGACCCTTGACTATGGCTACACCTTC. It translates to CSVAGPGTLDYGYTF.

The DNA of the CDR3 is TGTGCCAGCAGTTCAGGGGCGGGGGGCCAAGAGACCCAGTACTTC. This sequence encodes CASSSGAGGQETQYF. The chain uses TRBV28 and TRBJ2-5, with 8 bases matching TRBD2. Germline V gene data show CDR1 as MDHEN and CDR2 as SYDVKM. Trimming cost V 4 bases and J 1 base; bases outside gene matches: 5. The CDR3 consists of 15 residues. Drawing the rest from reference TRBV28 and TRBJ2-5, the complete variable domain is DVKVTQSSRYLVKRTGEKVFLECVQDMDHENMFWYRQDPGLGLRLIYFSYDVKMKEKGDIPEGYSVSREKKERFSLILESASTNQTSMYLCASSSGAGGQETQYFGPGTRLLVL.

The chain carries TRBV19 and TRBJ1-5; D is possibly TRBD1 (5 bases). V was trimmed by 7 bases and J by 5 bases, leaving 12 bases between them. CDR1 is LNHDA, CDR2 SQIVND, per germline (reference sequence). CDR3 length equals 13 residues. CDR3: CASTGTDYQPQHF. DNA of the CDR3: TGTGCCAGTACCGGGACGGACTATCAGCCCCAGCATTTT.

V gene TRBV9 combines with J gene TRBJ2-3; D may be TRBD1 (6 bases). The germline V and J ends were trimmed by 0 bases and 4 bases, with 15 bases remaining between them. The CDR3 is 16 residues long. The germline CDR1 and CDR2 sequences are SGDLS and YYNGEE. Here the CDR3 DNA reads TGTGCCAGCAGCGTAGAGGGACAAGGGGTCCCAGATACGCAGTATTTT. This gives the protein CASSVEGQGVPDTQYF.

The V and J genes are TRBV10-3 and TRBJ1-6, with a weak D call TRBD1 (6 bases). The CDR3 length is 15 residues. The germline V gene has CDR1 ENHRY and CDR2 SYGVKD. Deletions cut 4 bases from V and 10 bases from J, with 17 bases between. CDR3 amino acids: CAISGLQGTSSPLHF. As DNA, the CDR3 is TGTGCCATCAGTGGGTTACAGGGAACGTCCTCACCCCTCCACTTT.

This chain connects TRBV6-5 to TRBJ2-7, with TRBD1 identical over 7 bases. V shed 4 bases and J 1 base; nucleotides not matched to a gene: 7. CDR1 MNHEY and CDR2 SVGAGI come from the germline V gene. The CDR3 length is 15 residues. CDR3 sequence reads: CASSLGQLTSYEQYF. Here the CDR3 DNA reads TGTGCCAGCAGTTTGGGACAGCTGACTTCCTACGAGCAGTACTTC.

V usage is TRBV9 and J usage is TRBJ2-7; TRBD1 agrees at 9 bases. V gave up 3 bases and J gave up 2 bases; unmatched junction bases: 6. This CDR3 spans 15 amino acids. Looked up from germline, CDR1 is SGDLS and CDR2 is YYNGEE. CDR3 nucleotides: TGTGCCAGCAGCGCCTCCGGGACAGGGACCTACGAGCAGTACTTC. It translates to CASSASGTGTYEQYF.

V and J are TRBV9 and TRBJ1-6; tentatively, D is TRBD1 (6 bases). Germline assignment: CDR1 SGDLS and CDR2 YYNGEE. The CDR3 has 15 amino acids. Trimming left V 0 bases short and J 8 bases short, with 12 bases between. The CDR3 DNA follows: TGTGCCAGCAGCGTAGGACAGGCAAGGGATTCACCCCTCCACTTT. Its protein product is CASSVGQARDSPLHF. Using reference TRBV9 and TRBJ1-6 for the parts outside the CDR3, the full variable domain is DSGVTQTPKHLITATGQRVTLRCSPRSGDLSVYWYQQSLDQGLQFLIQYYNGEERAKGNILERFSAQQFPDLHSELNLSSLELGDSALYFCASSVGQARDSPLHFGNGTRLTVT.

The V call is TRBV7-2, the J call TRBJ2-7; no definite D call. The germline V and J ends were trimmed by 1 base and 4 bases, with 11 bases remaining between them. Germline CDR1 and CDR2: SGHTA and FQGNSA. The CDR3 runs 14 residues. CDR3 coding DNA: TGTGCCAGCAGCTTAGTCCTGGGGTCGTACGAGCAGTACTTC. Translating it yields CASSLVLGSYEQYF. Looking up the rest from reference TRBV7-2 and TRBJ2-7 gives the full variable domain: GAGVSQSPSNKVTEKGKDVELRCDPISGHTALYWYRQSLGQGLEFLIYFQGNSAPDKSGLPSDRFSAERTGGSVSTLTIQRTQQEDSAVYLCASSLVLGSYEQYFGPGTRLTVT.

The rearrangement links TRBV29-1 to TRBJ1-2, with D perhaps TRBD1 (6 bases). This CDR3 contains 14 residues. Germline-derived CDR1 and CDR2 are SQVTM and ANQGSEA. V gave up 2 bases and J gave up 4 bases, with 14 bases separating them. Here the CDR3 reads CSVEPGGQVYGYTF. The CDR3 DNA reads as TGCAGCGTTGAACCGGGGGGACAAGTCTATGGCTACACCTTC.